The sequence of this T cell receptor beta chain was determined in a study of blood T cells in healthy people across ages. The CDR3 spans 12 residues. Trimming pared 5 bases from V and 4 bases from J, leaving 11 bases between. The germline V gene has CDR1 SQVTM and CDR2 ANQGSEA. Then a second PCR, running about 6 to 12 cycles, was carried out with a sample-barcoded 5' primer and a J-beta primer mix. Every single cDNA molecule received a tag from a template-switch adaptor with 12 random nucleotides. TCRdb called the 5' RACE reads again in MiXCR, with one record for every CDR3 protein. This table has nearly 800,000 distinct CDR3 sequences, 20% to 25% appearing once. Each sample yielded at least 6 micrograms of PBMC total RNA. A further study also used this sample, focusing on T cells of mothers and their children. That report notes: Nine systemically healthy Caucasian donors: three mothers, six children. Related mother-child pairs shared marginally more repertoire than unrelated pairs, though not significantly.

The gene calls are TRBV29-1 and TRBJ2-5; tentative D call: TRBD2 (5 bases). Sequences were obtained from blood. This TCR was sampled from a boy younger than 18 in good health. The CDR3 DNA reads TGCAGCGTTAGAGGGAATCGAGAGACCCAGTACTTC. Encoded protein: CSVRGNRETQYF.